Shown below are 18 T cell receptor beta chains from a single sample sequenced in a study of cytomegalovirus exposure and HLA in healthy donors. This table comes from immunoSEQ multiplex PCR, and its TCRdb copy is limited to in-frame clones, with some not included. Of 200,000 to 250,000 clones in the sample, more than 75% are singletons; the top ten hold approximately 12%. Sequencing input: PBMCs. These receptor sequences come from a young man in good health and CMV-seropositive.

The table lists this clone with a count of one. This chain connects TRBV7-9 to TRBJ1-1; 7 positions agree with TRBD1. The V segment lost 4 bases and the J segment 0 bases; nucleotides outside the gene matches: 8. Looked up from germline, CDR1 is SEHNR and CDR2 is FQNEAQ (reference sequence). The CDR3 is made up of 16 amino acids. The CDR3, as DNA: TGTGCCAGCAGCTATAACCGGGACAGATTGAACACTGAAGCTTTCTTT. Its translation: CASSYNRDRLNTEAFF.

The V gene is TRBV4-3, the J gene TRBJ1-1, with TRBD1 as a possible D gene (5 bases). CDR1 and CDR2 (germline): LGHNA, YSLEER. CDR3 length: 15 amino acids. The V and J ends lost 4 bases and 1 base respectively, with 13 bases between them. The CDR3 here is CASSRDQGGNTEAFF. In nucleotides, the CDR3 is TGCGCCAGCAGCCGGGATCAGGGTGGGAACACTGAAGCTTTCTTT.

V gene TRBV4-1 combines with J gene TRBJ1-2, with D possibly being TRBD1 (5 bases). Germline values: CDR1 MGHRA, CDR2 YSYEKL. The CDR3 is 15 amino acids. Trimming removed 4 bases at V and 3 bases at J, with 15 bases between. The CDR3 coding sequence is TGCGCCAGCAGCCGCACTACCGGGACTCACTATGGCTACACCTTC. This translates into CASSRTTGTHYGYTF.

This chain joins TRBV11-2 and TRBJ2-3; TRBD2 matches 9 bases. Germline CDR1 and CDR2: SGHAT and FQNNGV. The CDR3 runs to 15 residues. Trimming cost V 6 bases and J 4 bases; bases outside gene matches: 8. In DNA form, the CDR3 reads TGTGCCAGCAGACGAACTAGCGGGTTCCCAGATACGCAGTATTTT. Encoded protein: CASRRTSGFPDTQYF.

The V call is TRBV10-3, the J call TRBJ2-7; 9 bases align to TRBD2. From germline, CDR1 is ENHRY and CDR2 SYGVKD. V lost 2 bases, J lost 0 bases, and 2 bases stayed unmatched. The CDR3 has 15 residues. CDR3 loop: CAISEASGVSYEQYF. The CDR3 DNA follows: TGTGCCATCAGTGAGGCTAGCGGGGTCTCCTACGAGCAGTACTTC.

The chain links TRBV6-5 to TRBJ1-2; D may be TRBD1 (5 bases). Trimming stripped 2 bases from V and 2 bases from J, with 15 bases between. CDR3 size: 16 residues. CDR1 is MNHEY and CDR2 is SVGAGI in the germline V gene. The CDR3 coding sequence is TGTGCCAGCAGTTACGCAGGGAAAGGCCCCAACTATGGCTACACCTTC. This encodes CASSYAGKGPNYGYTF.

The J gene is TRBJ2-3, the V gene TRBV5-1; TRBD2 might be the D (6 bases). This CDR3 is built from 15 residues. The germline gives CDR1 SGHRS, CDR2 YFSETQ. Trimming cost V 0 bases and J 4 bases, with 12 bases left between them. The CDR3 is CASSLGGGMADTQYF. In nucleotides, the CDR3 is TGCGCCAGCAGCTTGGGGGGCGGGATGGCAGATACGCAGTATTTT.

This sequence joins TRBV7-9 and TRBJ1-1; unclear D gene. This CDR3 has 14 amino acids. V was clipped by 8 bases and J by 5 bases, with 18 bases between them. Germline assignment: CDR1 SEHNR and CDR2 FQNEAQ (reference sequence). The CDR3 spells CASERAPRGTEAFF. The CDR3 DNA reads TGTGCCAGCGAGAGGGCCCCACGGGGAACTGAAGCTTTCTTT.

This clone was counted once. V is TRBV27 and J is TRBJ2-7, with 9 nucleotides matching TRBD1. With 1 base clipped from V and 5 bases from J, the junction kept 3 bases outside the gene matches. From germline, CDR1 is MNHEY and CDR2 SMNVEV (reference sequence). The CDR3 loop spans 14 amino acids. Here the CDR3 reads CASSLLGQGHEQYF. The CDR3 DNA is TGTGCCAGCAGTTTATTGGGACAGGGCCACGAGCAGTACTTC.

The chain links TRBV28 to TRBJ1-2; weak D call: TRBD1 (5 bases). The ends were cut back, 6 bases at V and 6 bases at J, with 11 bases in the middle. Germline assignment: CDR1 MDHEN and CDR2 SYDVKM. The CDR3 totals 12 residues. Here the CDR3 reads CASSPREDGYTF. The CDR3 DNA reads TGTGCCAGCAGCCCCAGGGAGGATGGCTACACCTTC.

This clone appeared a few times. V gene TRBV5-1 combines with J gene TRBJ2-5; TRBD1 agrees at 9 bases. V shed 3 bases and J 3 bases; nucleotides not matched to a gene: 3. Per the germline V gene, CDR1 is SGHRS and CDR2 is YFSETQ. The CDR3 has 14 amino acids. CDR3 residues: CASSSQGAEETQYF. The CDR3 DNA reads as TGCGCCAGCAGCTCACAGGGGGCCGAAGAGACCCAGTACTTC.

The chain combines TRBV28 with TRBJ2-7; 10 bases fit TRBD1. CDR3 length: 15 residues. V shed 6 bases, J shed 4 bases, and the junction held 9 bases outside the gene matches. Germline V gene data show CDR1 as MDHEN and CDR2 as SYDVKM. CDR3: CASRRTGGRMYEQYF. The CDR3 bases are TGTGCCAGCAGAAGGACAGGGGGTCGGATGTACGAGCAGTACTTC.

The rearrangement joins TRBV5-1 to TRBJ2-1; the match to TRBD2 covers 13 bases. The CDR3 length is 16 residues. V lost 0 bases, J lost 9 bases, and 6 bases stayed unmatched. Germline CDR1 SGHRS, CDR2 YFSETQ. CDR3 nucleotide sequence: TGCGCCAGCAGCTTGGCCCGGACTAGCGGGAGCCGTGAGCAGTTCTTC. Residues: CASSLARTSGSREQFF.

The chain has TRBV5-6 and TRBJ1-2; no definite D call. V was trimmed by 4 bases and J by 4 bases, leaving 11 bases between them. CDR3 length: 13 amino acids. Germline values: CDR1 SGHDT, CDR2 YYEEEE. The CDR3 region is CASSRTAPYGYTF. The CDR3 DNA reads TGTGCCAGCAGCCGGACTGCTCCCTATGGCTACACCTTC.

The chain is built from TRBV5-4 and TRBJ2-1; no clear D gene. Looked up from germline, CDR1 is SGHNT and CDR2 is YYREEE (reference sequence). Between the trimmed V and J ends, which lost 4 bases and 5 bases, there was a span of 19 bases. This CDR3 region has 16 residues. This chain's CDR3 is CASSPIGFPEDNEQFF. CDR3 nucleotides: TGTGCCAGCAGCCCTATTGGGTTCCCTGAAGACAATGAGCAGTTCTTC.

This clone is a singleton in its sample. This chain links TRBV18 with TRBJ2-5; the D is unclear. Deletions cut 5 bases from V and 1 base from J, with 8 bases between. Germline V gene lookup returns CDR1 KGHSH and CDR2 LQKENI. This CDR3 is 13 amino acids long. The CDR3 DNA follows: TGTGCCAGCTCAGCGAACAGCCAAGAGACCCAGTACTTC. It is translated as CASSANSQETQYF. The entire variable domain, with the rest obtained from reference TRBV18 and TRBJ2-5, is as follows: NAGVMQNPRHLVRRRGQEARLRCSPMKGHSHVYWYRQLPEEGLKFMVYLQKENIIDESGMPKERFSAEFPKEGPSILRIQQVVRGDSAAYFCASSANSQETQYFGPGTRLLVL.

As to this clone: An end of the junction does not agree with germline; a read error may underlie this. The rearrangement joins TRBV9 to TRBJ2-1; TRBD1 matches at 8 bases. In germline, CDR1 is SGDLS, CDR2 YYNGEE. The CDR3 consists of 13 residues. The CDR3 bases are TGTGCCAGCAGCGTAGACGGACAGGGTAACTTGGTCTTC. This sequence encodes CASSVDGQGNLVF. The whole variable domain, filled in from reference TRBV9 and TRBJ2-1, reads DSGVTQTPKHLITATGQRVTLRCSPRSGDLSVYWYQQSLDQGLQFLIQYYNGEERAKGNILERFSAQQFPDLHSELNLSSLELGDSALYFCASSVDGQGNLVFGPGTRLTVL.

The gene calls are TRBV7-9 and TRBJ1-1; D remains ambiguous. This CDR3 comprises 14 residues. Germline V CDR1 and CDR2: SEHNR, FQNEAQ (reference sequence). The V and J ends lost 2 bases and 1 base respectively, with 8 bases between them. CDR3 sequence: CASSLKWGNTEAFF. The CDR3 DNA reads TGTGCCAGCAGCTTAAAGTGGGGGAACACTGAAGCTTTCTTT.